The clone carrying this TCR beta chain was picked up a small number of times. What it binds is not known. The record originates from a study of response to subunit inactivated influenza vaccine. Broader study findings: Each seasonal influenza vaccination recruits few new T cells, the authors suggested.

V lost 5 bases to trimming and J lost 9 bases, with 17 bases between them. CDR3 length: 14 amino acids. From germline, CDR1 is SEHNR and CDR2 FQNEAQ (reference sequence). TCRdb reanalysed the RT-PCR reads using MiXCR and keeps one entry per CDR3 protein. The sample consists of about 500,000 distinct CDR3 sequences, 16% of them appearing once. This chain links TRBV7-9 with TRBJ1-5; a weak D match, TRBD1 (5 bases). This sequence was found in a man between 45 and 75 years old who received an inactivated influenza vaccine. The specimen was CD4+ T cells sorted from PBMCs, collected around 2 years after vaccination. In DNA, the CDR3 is TGTGCCAGCAGCGCTACAGCGGGGAGGGGGCCCCAGCATTTT. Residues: CASSATAGRGPQHF.